The 16 T cell receptor beta chains below were found in one sample sequenced in a study of T-cell memory formation after mild COVID-19. TCRdb analysed the 5' RACE reads with MiXCR anew, one entry per CDR3 protein. The data hold about 500,000 distinct CDR3 sequences, with roughly 22% observed a single time. The sample consisted of PBMCs or a T cell subset sorted from them (not recorded which). The receptors stem from an adult woman who had mild COVID-19 (a few samples of this study predate the infection). Cell type and time point are not known.

This chain links TRBV19 with TRBJ2-1; 7 positions agree with TRBD2. CDR3 length equals 17 residues. V gave up 3 bases and J gave up 2 bases; unmatched junction bases: 10. In germline, CDR1 is LNHDA, CDR2 SQIVND (reference sequence). CDR3 residues: CASSMWVGGSPYNEQFF. CDR3 sequence (DNA): TGTGCCAGTAGTATGTGGGTCGGCGGGAGCCCCTACAATGAGCAGTTCTTC.

The chain carries TRBV5-6 and TRBJ2-7, with 9 nucleotides matching TRBD2. The CDR3 loop spans 17 amino acids. The junction had 15 bases not matched to a gene; V was cut back by 4 bases and J by 4 bases. Germline V CDR1 and CDR2: SGHDT, YYEEEE. CDR3 nucleotide sequence: TGTGCCAGCAGCGCCGGGACTAGCCGTCGCGGGTCATACGAGCAGTACTTC. This codes for CASSAGTSRRGSYEQYF.

The V call is TRBV7-9, the J call TRBJ1-2; no reliable D call. Germline V CDR1 and CDR2: SEHNR, FQNEAQ (reference sequence). V lost 5 bases and J lost 0, with 19 bases in between. The CDR3 extends over 17 amino acids. The CDR3 is CASSLRQVDGPNYGYTF. The CDR3 region has the DNA TGTGCCAGCAGCCTCCGCCAGGTCGACGGACCTAACTATGGCTACACCTTC. Combining the CDR3 with reference TRBV7-9 and TRBJ1-2 gives the whole variable domain DTGVSQNPRHKITKRGQNVTFRCDPISEHNRLYWYRQTLGQGPEFLTYFQNEAQLEKSRLLSDRFSAERPKGSFSTLEIQRTEQGDSAMYLCASSLRQVDGPNYGYTFGSGTRLTVV.

This sequence joins TRBV12-3 or TRBV12-4 and TRBJ2-7, with D unresolved. The CDR3 consists of 14 residues. Trimming took off 2 bases at V and 3 bases at J, with 11 bases between the two ends. The CDR3 protein is CASSLWLGIYEQYF. DNA of the CDR3: TGTGCCAGCAGTTTATGGCTCGGCATCTACGAGCAGTACTTC.

This clonotype occurred a few times. The chain joins TRBV12-3 or TRBV12-4 to TRBJ2-3; TRBD1 matches at 7 bases. The CDR3 length is 15 residues. J lost 1 base, V lost 7 bases, and 8 bases had no gene match. CDR3 loop: CASNFRDRGTDTQYF. In nucleotides, the CDR3 is TGTGCCAGCAATTTCCGGGACAGAGGCACAGATACGCAGTATTTT.

This clonotype was counted between two and nine times. The chain links TRBV29-1 to TRBJ2-7; 8 bases match TRBD1. Germline V gene data show CDR1 as SQVTM and CDR2 as ANQGSEA. Trimming took 7 bases from V and 4 from J; bases not matched to a gene: 12. The CDR3 loop spans 14 amino acids. As DNA, the CDR3 is TGCAGCGCATGCAATACAGGGGGTGCTTACGAGCAGTACTTC. It specifies CSACNTGGAYEQYF.

The gene calls are TRBV19 and TRBJ1-1, with D perhaps matching TRBD1 (5 bases). The CDR3 spans 17 residues. V was cut by 5 bases and J by 0 bases, with 19 bases left in between. The germline gives CDR1 LNHDA, CDR2 SQIVND (reference sequence). The chain's CDR3 is CASSVIQVRRVNTEAFF. CDR3 nucleotide sequence: TGTGCCAGTAGTGTAATACAGGTCCGGCGGGTGAACACTGAAGCTTTCTTT.

The CDR3 DNA reads TGTGCCAGCAGCTTACTGACAGTGAACACCGGGGAGCTGTTTTTT. As protein: CASSLLTVNTGELFF. J is TRBJ2-2 and V is TRBV7-9; possible D gene TRBD1, 5 bases. In germline, CDR1 is SEHNR, CDR2 FQNEAQ (reference sequence). The CDR3 contains 15 residues. The germline V and J ends were trimmed by 2 bases and 1 base, with 8 bases remaining between them.

The rearrangement joins TRBV19 to TRBJ1-1; D is unresolved. There are 10 residues in the CDR3. V was cut by 10 bases and J by 11 bases, with 14 bases left in between. CDR1 and CDR2 from the germline V gene are LNHDA and SQIVND (reference sequence). The CDR3 coding sequence is TGTGCCACCTCCGGCGATTTCGCTTTCTTT. Translation: CATSGDFAFF.

This clonotype was found many times. The chain couples TRBV7-2 to TRBJ2-7; the D is unclear. Germline V lookup: CDR1 SGHTA, CDR2 FQGNSA. The CDR3 sequence is 11 residues long. With 8 bases removed from V and 3 bases from J, the gap between germline ends came to 8 bases. The CDR3: CASGRSYEQYF. The CDR3 DNA reads as TGTGCCAGCGGAAGAAGCTACGAGCAGTACTTC.

The chain recombines TRBV5-1 with TRBJ2-7; D possibly corresponds to TRBD2 (5 bases). CDR3 length equals 17 residues. V was trimmed by 4 bases and J by 2 bases, leaving 22 bases between them. In germline, CDR1 is SGHRS, CDR2 YFSETQ. For the CDR3, the DNA is TGCGCCAGCAGCCACCTGGACGCCCGCGGGTTGCCCTACGAGCAGTACTTC. Translated, it gives CASSHLDARGLPYEQYF.

This clonotype was recorded a few times. The CDR3: CASSASGGLDEQFF. The CDR3 DNA is TGTGCCAGCAGCGCTAGCGGGGGGTTGGATGAGCAGTTCTTC. J is TRBJ2-1 and V is TRBV9, with TRBD2 matching over 11 bases. Per the germline V gene, CDR1 is SGDLS and CDR2 is YYNGEE. This CDR3 contains 14 residues. Losses at the gene ends were 3 bases for V and 8 bases for J; bases not matched to a gene: 4. The full variable domain, with the rest looked up from reference TRBV9 and TRBJ2-1, is DSGVTQTPKHLITATGQRVTLRCSPRSGDLSVYWYQQSLDQGLQFLIQYYNGEERAKGNILERFSAQQFPDLHSELNLSSLELGDSALYFCASSASGGLDEQFFGPGTRLTVL.

The chain recombines TRBV27 with TRBJ1-1; D remains ambiguous. The germline gives CDR1 MNHEY, CDR2 SMNVEV (reference sequence). Trimming shortened V by 8 bases and J by 0 bases, and 16 bases separated the two germline ends. The CDR3 is made up of 15 amino acids. The CDR3 region has the DNA TGTGCCAGCGGAAACGCTCGTGGGATGAACACTGAAGCTTTCTTT. Residues: CASGNARGMNTEAFF.

The table lists this clonotype with a few counts. This chain links TRBV12-3 or TRBV12-4 with TRBJ2-1; no clear D gene. CDR3 length equals 16 residues. Between the trimmed V and J ends, which lost 8 bases and 5 bases, there was a span of 22 bases. CDR3 nucleotide sequence: TGTGCCAGCGCCTCACTCACCATAATTTCTAACAATGAGCAGTTCTTC. Translating gives CASASLTIISNNEQFF.

This chain links TRBV4-2 with TRBJ2-7, with TRBD2 matching over 9 bases. The CDR3 runs to 15 residues. Germline V gene sequence: CDR1 LGHNA, CDR2 YNFKEQ. The J segment lost 6 bases and the V segment lost 0 bases, leaving 6 bases of the junction unmatched. The CDR3 loop reads CASSQEAGGRAEQYF. In nucleotides, the CDR3 is TGTGCCAGCAGCCAAGAGGCGGGGGGGCGGGCCGAGCAGTACTTC.

The chain joins TRBV7-9 to TRBJ2-1; D may correspond to TRBD1 or TRBD2 (6 bases each). The V end was cut by 0 bases, the J end by 7 bases, with 16 bases between. The CDR3 has 16 amino acids. Germline CDR1 and CDR2: SEHNR and FQNEAQ (reference sequence). The DNA of the CDR3 is TGTGCCAGCAGCTTAGCTGTCGGGGGCGCAGGGAATGAGCAGTTCTTC. Translating it yields CASSLAVGGAGNEQFF.